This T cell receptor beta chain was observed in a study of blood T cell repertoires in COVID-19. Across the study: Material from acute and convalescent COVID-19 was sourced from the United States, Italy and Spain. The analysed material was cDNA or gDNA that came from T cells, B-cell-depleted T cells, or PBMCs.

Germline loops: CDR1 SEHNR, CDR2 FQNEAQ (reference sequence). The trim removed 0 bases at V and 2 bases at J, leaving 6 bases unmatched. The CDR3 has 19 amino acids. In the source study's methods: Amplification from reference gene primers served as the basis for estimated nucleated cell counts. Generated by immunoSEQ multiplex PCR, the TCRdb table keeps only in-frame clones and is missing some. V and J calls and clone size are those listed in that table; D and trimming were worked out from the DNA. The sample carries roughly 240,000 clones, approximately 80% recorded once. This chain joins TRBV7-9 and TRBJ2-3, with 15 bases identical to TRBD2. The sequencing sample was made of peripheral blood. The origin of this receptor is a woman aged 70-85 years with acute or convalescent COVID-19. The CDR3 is CASSLAGLAGGRYTDTQYF. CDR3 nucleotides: TGTGCCAGCAGCTTAGCGGGACTAGCGGGGGGACGTTACACAGATACGCAGTATTTT.